Detailed here is one TCR beta chain. Its antigen is not identified. V was pared by 7 bases and J by 6 bases, with 15 bases between. The germline V gene encodes CDR1 MNHNS and CDR2 SASEGT. CDR3 size: 14 residues. The data belong to a study of early T cells in non-severe SARS-CoV-2 infection. Study-level information: From unsorted whole blood, bulk RNA was sequenced, and the chains remained unpaired. Findings and limits, study-wide: Matching against VDJdb likely underestimated virus-specific expansions, favoring anti-spike CD8.

Individually, cDNA molecules had unique molecular identifiers attached to them. TCRdb re-analysed the 5' RACE reads in MiXCR, keeping a single row per CDR3 protein. The table has 30,000 to 40,000 distinct CDR3 sequences, approximately 6.2% seen once. This sequence was found in an adult who was a healthcare worker with PCR-confirmed SARS-CoV-2 infection or an uninfected control (not recorded which). The chain links TRBV6-1 to TRBJ2-2; D not certain. The sequencing input was whole blood. The CDR3 DNA reads as TGTGCCAGCACCGGTAGCCCGGTCTCCGGGGAGCTGTTTTTT. Amino acids: CASTGSPVSGELFF.